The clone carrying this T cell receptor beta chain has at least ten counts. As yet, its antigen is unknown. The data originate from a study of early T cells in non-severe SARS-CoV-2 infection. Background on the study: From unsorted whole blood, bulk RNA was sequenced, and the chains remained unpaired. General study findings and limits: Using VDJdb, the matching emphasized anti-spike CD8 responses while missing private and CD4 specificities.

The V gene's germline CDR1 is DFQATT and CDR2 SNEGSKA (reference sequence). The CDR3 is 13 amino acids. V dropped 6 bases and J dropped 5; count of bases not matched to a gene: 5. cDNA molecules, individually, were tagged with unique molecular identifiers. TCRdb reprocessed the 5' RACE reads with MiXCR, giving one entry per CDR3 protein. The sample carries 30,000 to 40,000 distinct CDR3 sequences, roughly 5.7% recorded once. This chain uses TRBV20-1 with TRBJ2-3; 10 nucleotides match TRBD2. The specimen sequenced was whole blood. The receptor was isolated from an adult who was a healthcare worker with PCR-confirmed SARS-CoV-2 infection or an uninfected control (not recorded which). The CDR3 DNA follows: TGCAGTGCCCTACTAGCGGGGAGAGATACGCAGTATTTT. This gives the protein CSALLAGRDTQYF.